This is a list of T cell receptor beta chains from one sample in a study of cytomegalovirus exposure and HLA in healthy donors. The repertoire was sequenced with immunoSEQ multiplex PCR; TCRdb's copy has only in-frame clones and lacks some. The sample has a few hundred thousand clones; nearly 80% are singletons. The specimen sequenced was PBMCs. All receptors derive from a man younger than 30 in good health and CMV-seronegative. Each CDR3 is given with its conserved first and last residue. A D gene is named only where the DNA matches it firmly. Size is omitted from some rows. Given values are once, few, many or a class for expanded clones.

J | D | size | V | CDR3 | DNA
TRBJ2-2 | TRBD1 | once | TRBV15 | CATSRGGGQTSNTGELFF | TGTGCCACCAGCAGAGGTGGGGGACAGACCTCGAACACCGGGGAGCTGTTTTTT
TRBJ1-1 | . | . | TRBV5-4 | CASSPAARIPGQSNTEAFF | TGTGCCAGCAGCCCGGCAGCGAGAATTCCGGGACAATCGAACACTGAAGCTTTCTTT
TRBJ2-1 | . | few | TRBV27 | CASGTYSSYNEQFF | TGTGCCAGCGGCACCTACAGCTCCTACAATGAGCAGTTCTTC
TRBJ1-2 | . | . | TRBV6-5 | CASSYSGGDYGYTF | TGTGCCAGCAGTTACTCGGGCGGGGACTATGGCTACACCTTC
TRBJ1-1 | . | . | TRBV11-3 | CASSPTGTEAFF | TGTGCCAGCAGCCCGACGGGAACTGAAGCTTTCTTT
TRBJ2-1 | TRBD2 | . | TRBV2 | CASSEALTGGLYNEQFF | TGTGCCAGCAGTGAAGCGCTTACGGGGGGGCTTTACAATGAGCAGTTCTTC
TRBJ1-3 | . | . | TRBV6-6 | CASRPEGRAGNTIYF | TGTGCCAGCAGACCCGAGGGCAGAGCTGGAAACACCATATATTTT
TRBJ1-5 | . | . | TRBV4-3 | CASSQDRGIGQPQHF | TGCGCCAGCAGCCAAGATAGAGGGATCGGTCAGCCCCAGCATTTT
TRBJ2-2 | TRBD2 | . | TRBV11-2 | CASSPGLAGVSGELFF | TGTGCCAGCAGCCCCGGACTAGCGGGAGTGAGCGGGGAGCTGTTTTTT
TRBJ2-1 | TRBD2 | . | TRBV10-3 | CAISGWSAGGLSYNEQFF | TGTGCCATCAGTGGGTGGTCAGCGGGGGGCCTCTCCTACAATGAGCAGTTCTTC
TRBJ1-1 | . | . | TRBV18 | CASSLPRQTNTEAFF | TGTGCCAGCTCCCTACCTCGACAGACGAACACTGAAGCTTTCTTT
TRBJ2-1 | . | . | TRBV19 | CASSVSGSYSYNEQFF | TGTGCCAGTAGTGTTAGCGGAAGCTACTCCTACAATGAGCAGTTCTTC
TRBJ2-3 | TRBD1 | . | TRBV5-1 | CASSRGTGDVDTQYF | TGCGCCAGCAGCCGAGGGACAGGGGATGTTGATACGCAGTATTTT
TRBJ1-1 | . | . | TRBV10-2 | CASSERQGSFF | TGCGCCAGCAGTGAGAGGCAGGGGAGCTTCTTT
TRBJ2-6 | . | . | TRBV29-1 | CSVGTSGANVLTF | TGCAGCGTTGGGACTTCTGGGGCCAACGTCCTGACTTTC
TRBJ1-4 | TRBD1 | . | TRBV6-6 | CASSYSRQGWEKLFF | TGTGCCAGCAGTTACTCCCGACAGGGCTGGGAAAAACTGTTTTTT
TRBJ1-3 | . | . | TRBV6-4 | CASSEASHDSGNTIYF | TGTGCCAGCAGTGAGGCATCCCATGACTCTGGAAACACCATATATTTT
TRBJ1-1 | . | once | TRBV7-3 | CASSFGHGGTEAFF | TGTGCCAGCAGCTTCGGACACGGGGGCACTGAAGCTTTCTTT
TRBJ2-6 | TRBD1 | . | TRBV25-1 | CASSEGQGRSGANVLTF | TGTGCCAGCAGTGAGGGACAGGGTCGCTCTGGGGCCAACGTCCTGACTTTC
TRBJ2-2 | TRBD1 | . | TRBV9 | CASSGDREGAGELFF | TGTGCCAGCAGCGGGGACAGGGAAGGAGCCGGGGAGCTGTTTTTT
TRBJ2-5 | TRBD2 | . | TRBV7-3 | CASSFLPGLDNQETQYF | TGTGCCAGCAGCTTTCTCCCGGGACTAGATAACCAAGAGACCCAGTACTTC
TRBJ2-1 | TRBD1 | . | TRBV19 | CASNVGQGSHNEQFF | TGTGCCAGTAATGTTGGACAGGGGAGCCACAATGAGCAGTTCTTC
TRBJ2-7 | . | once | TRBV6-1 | CASSDGGAPHYEQYF | TGTGCCAGCAGTGACGGTGGAGCGCCCCACTACGAGCAGTACTTC
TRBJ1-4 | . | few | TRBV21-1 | CASSKDARAGREKLFF | TGTGCCAGCAGCAAAGACGCGAGGGCCGGGCGTGAAAAACTGTTTTTT
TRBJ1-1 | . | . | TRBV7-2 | CASSFGGGSGSNTEAFF | TGTGCCAGCAGCTTTGGGGGGGGATCCGGGAGCAACACTGAAGCTTTCTTT
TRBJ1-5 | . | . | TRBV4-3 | CASSHDSHSNQPQHF | TGCGCCAGCAGCCACGACAGCCATAGCAATCAGCCCCAGCATTTT
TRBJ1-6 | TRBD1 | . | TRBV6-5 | CASSYERGQGIRSLHF | TGTGCCAGCAGTTACGAACGGGGACAGGGTATCAGGTCCCTCCACTTT
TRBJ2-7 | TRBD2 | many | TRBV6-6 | CASSTPSGSSYEQYF | TGTGCCAGCAGTACTCCTAGCGGGTCCTCCTACGAGCAGTACTTC
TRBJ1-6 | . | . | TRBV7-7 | CASSTKGTGQGLNSPLHF | TGTGCTAGCAGCACCAAAGGCACCGGTCAGGGCCTTAATTCACCCCTCCACTTT
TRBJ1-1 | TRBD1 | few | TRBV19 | CASSPRTGLGGAEAFF | TGTGCCAGTAGTCCCAGGACAGGGCTCGGTGGGGCTGAAGCTTTCTTT
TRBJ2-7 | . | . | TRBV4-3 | CASSQDLSAGPSFGEQYF | TGCGCCAGCAGCCAAGATCTTTCAGCGGGCCCATCCTTCGGCGAGCAGTACTTC
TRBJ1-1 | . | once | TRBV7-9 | CSSAGTEAFF | TGTTCCAGCGCTGGGACAGAAGCTTTCTTT
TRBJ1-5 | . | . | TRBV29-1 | CSVLDGVGQPQHF | TGCAGCGTCCTGGACGGGGTCGGTCAGCCCCAGCATTTT
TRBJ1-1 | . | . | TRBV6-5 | CASRFGVRGTEAFF | TGTGCCAGCAGGTTTGGGGTAAGGGGGACTGAAGCTTTCTTT
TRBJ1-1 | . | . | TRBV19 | CASRGNRDTEAFF | TGTGCCAGTAGGGGCAACCGAGACACTGAAGCTTTCTTT
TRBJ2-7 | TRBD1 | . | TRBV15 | CATSREPTGPSVTYEQYF | TGTGCCACCAGCAGAGAACCGACAGGGCCGTCGGTAACCTACGAGCAGTACTTC
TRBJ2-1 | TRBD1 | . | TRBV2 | CARGTGGLNEQFF | TGTGCCCGCGGGACAGGGGGCTTGAATGAGCAGTTCTTC
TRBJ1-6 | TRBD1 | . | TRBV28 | CASCRVPGQGLYNSPLHF | TGTGCCAGCTGCAGAGTCCCCGGACAGGGCCTGTATAATTCACCCCTCCACTTT
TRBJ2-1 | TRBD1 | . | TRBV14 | CASSQGPGRGLGSYNEQFF | TGTGCCAGCAGCCAAGGGCCCGGAAGGGGGCTTGGCTCCTACAATGAGCAGTTCTTC
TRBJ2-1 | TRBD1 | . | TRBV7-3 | CASSLAQGAYNEQFF | TGTGCCAGCAGCTTAGCGCAGGGGGCCTACAATGAGCAGTTCTTC
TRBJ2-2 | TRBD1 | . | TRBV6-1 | CASSTGTGNTGELFF | TGTGCCAGCAGTACCGGGACAGGGAACACCGGGGAGCTGTTTTTT
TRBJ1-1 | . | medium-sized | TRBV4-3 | CASSQGASGATEAFF | TGCGCCAGCAGTCAAGGGGCAAGCGGGGCCACTGAAGCTTTCTTT
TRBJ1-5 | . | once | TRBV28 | CASSLRSRGSNQPQHF | TGTGCCAGCAGTTTAAGATCTAGGGGCAGCAATCAGCCCCAGCATTTT
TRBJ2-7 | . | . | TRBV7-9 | CASSLGGDSTYEQYF | TGTGCCAGCAGCTTAGGGGGGGACAGTACCTACGAGCAGTACTTC
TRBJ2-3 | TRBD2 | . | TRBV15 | CATSLAADTQYF | TGTGCCACCTCGCTAGCGGCCGATACGCAGTATTTT
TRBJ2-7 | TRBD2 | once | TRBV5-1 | CASSVPGLAGIYEQYF | TGCGCCAGCAGCGTCCCGGGACTAGCGGGGATCTACGAGCAGTACTTC
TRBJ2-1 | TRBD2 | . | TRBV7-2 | CASSAVAGSYNEQFF | TGTGCCAGCAGCGCAGTAGCGGGGTCCTACAATGAGCAGTTCTTC
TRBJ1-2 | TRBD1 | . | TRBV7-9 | CASSLEGQGAYGYTF | TGTGCCAGCAGCTTAGAGGGACAGGGGGCCTATGGCTACACCTTC
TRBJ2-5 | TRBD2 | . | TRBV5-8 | CASSSPTSGSFETQYF | TGTGCCAGCAGCTCGCCGACTAGCGGGAGTTTTGAGACCCAGTACTTC
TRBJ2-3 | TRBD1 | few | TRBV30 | CAWSLGQGFDTQYF | TGTGCCTGGAGTCTCGGACAGGGTTTCGATACGCAGTATTTT
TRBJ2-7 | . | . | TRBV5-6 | CASSGGWSLYEQYF | TGTGCCAGCAGCGGGGGGTGGAGCCTCTACGAGCAGTACTTC